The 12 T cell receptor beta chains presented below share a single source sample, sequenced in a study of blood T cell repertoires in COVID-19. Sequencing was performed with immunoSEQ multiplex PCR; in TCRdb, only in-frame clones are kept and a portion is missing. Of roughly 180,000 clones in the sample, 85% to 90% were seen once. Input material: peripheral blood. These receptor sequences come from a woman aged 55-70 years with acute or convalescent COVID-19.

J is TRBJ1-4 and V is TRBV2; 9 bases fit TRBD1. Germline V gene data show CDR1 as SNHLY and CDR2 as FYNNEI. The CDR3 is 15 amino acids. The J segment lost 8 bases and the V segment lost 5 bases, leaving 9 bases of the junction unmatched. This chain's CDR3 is CASSPGDRAAEKLFF. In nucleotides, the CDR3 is TGTGCCAGCAGTCCAGGGGACAGGGCTGCCGAAAAACTGTTTTTT.

DNA of the CDR3: TGTGCCAGCAGTTTTGGGACAGAGACCTACGAGCAGTACTTC. Translation gives CASSFGTETYEQYF. The chain recombines TRBV6-6 with TRBJ2-7; the match to TRBD1 covers 7 bases. Unmatched junction bases numbered 5, after V lost 4 bases and J lost 2 bases. The CDR3 totals 14 residues. Germline CDR1 is MNHNY and CDR2 is SVGAGI (reference sequence).

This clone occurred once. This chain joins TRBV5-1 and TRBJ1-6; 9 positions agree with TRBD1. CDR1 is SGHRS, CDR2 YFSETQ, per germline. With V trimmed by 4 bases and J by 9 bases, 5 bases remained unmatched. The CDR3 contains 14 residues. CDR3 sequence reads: CASSEWTGASPLHF. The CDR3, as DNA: TGCGCCAGCAGCGAATGGACAGGGGCTTCACCCCTCCACTTT. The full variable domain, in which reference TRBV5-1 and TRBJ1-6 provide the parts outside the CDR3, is KAGVTQTPRYLIKTRGQQVTLSCSPISGHRSVSWYQQTPGQGLQFLFEYFSETQRNKGNFPGRFSGRQFSNSRSEMNVSTLELGDSALYLCASSEWTGASPLHFGNGTRLTVT.

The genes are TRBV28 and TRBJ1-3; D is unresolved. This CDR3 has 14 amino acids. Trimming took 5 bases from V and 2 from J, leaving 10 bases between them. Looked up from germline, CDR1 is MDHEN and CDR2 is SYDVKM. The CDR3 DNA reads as TGTGCCAGCAGTCCCACTCCGGCTGGAAACACCATATATTTT. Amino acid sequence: CASSPTPAGNTIYF.

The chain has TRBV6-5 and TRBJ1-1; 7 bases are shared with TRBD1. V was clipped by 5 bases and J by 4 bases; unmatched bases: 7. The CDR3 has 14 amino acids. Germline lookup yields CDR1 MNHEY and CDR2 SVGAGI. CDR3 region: CASSQNSGGTEAFF. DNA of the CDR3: TGTGCCAGCAGTCAAAACTCAGGGGGCACTGAAGCTTTCTTT.

The CDR3 DNA follows: TGTGCCAGTACCCACCGGGGGAGGGTAGGGACCCAGTACTTC. Protein product: CASTHRGRVGTQYF. The chain links TRBV19 to TRBJ2-5, with 7 bases that match TRBD2. Germline V gene lookup returns CDR1 LNHDA and CDR2 SQIVND (reference sequence). V lost 7 bases and J lost 7; bases outside the gene matches: 12. The CDR3 runs 14 residues.

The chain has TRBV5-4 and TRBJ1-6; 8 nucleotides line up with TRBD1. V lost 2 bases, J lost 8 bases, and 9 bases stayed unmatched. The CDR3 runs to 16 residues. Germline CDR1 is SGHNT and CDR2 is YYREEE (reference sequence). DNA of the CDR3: TGTGCCAGCAGCTTAGCAGGGGGCGACGGCTATTCACCCCTCCACTTT. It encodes CASSLAGGDGYSPLHF.

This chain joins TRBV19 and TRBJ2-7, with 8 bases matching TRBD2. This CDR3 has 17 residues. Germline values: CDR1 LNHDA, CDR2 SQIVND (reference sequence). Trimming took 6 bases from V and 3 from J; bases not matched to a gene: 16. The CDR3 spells CASSLTLSGRGGYEQYF. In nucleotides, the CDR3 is TGTGCCAGTAGCCTGACCTTGAGCGGGAGAGGGGGCTACGAGCAGTACTTC.

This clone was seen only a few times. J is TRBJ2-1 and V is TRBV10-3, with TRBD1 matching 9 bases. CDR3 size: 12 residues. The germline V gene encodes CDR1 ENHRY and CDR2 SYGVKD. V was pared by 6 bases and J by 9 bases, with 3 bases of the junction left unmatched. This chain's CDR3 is CAIRQGAGEQFF. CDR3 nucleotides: TGTGCCATCAGACAGGGGGCCGGTGAGCAGTTCTTC.

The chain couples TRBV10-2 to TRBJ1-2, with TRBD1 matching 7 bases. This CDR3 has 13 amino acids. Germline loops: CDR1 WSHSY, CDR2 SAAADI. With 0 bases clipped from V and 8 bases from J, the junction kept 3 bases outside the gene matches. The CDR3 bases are TGCGCCAGCAGTGAGTCAGGGGGCTGGGGCTACACCTTC. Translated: CASSESGGWGYTF.

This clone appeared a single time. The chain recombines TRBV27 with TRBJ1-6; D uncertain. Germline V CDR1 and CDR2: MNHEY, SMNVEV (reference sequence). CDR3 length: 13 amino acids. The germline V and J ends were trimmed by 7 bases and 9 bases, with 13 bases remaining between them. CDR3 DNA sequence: TGTGCCAGCACTTCCTTGGCTTCTTCACCCCTCCACTTT. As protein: CASTSLASSPLHF.

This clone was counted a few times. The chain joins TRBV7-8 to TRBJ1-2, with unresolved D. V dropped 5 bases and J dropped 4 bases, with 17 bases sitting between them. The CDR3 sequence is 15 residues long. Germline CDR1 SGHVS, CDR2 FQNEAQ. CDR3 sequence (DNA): TGTGCCAGCAGCAATAGCCCCGGAGGAAGCTATGGCTACACCTTC. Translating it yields CASSNSPGGSYGYTF.